This TCR beta chain was retrieved from a study of T cell responses to AZD1222 COVID-19 vaccine. The V gene's germline CDR1 is KGHSH and CDR2 LQKENI. Trimming took 4 bases from V and 11 from J, leaving 16 bases between them. The CDR3 sequence is 13 residues long. Findings of the study overall: Baseline testing showed seropositivity in only six AZD1222 recipients. Along spike, vaccine-associated CD4 TCRs were found throughout, with dominance at 160-218 and 743-854.

Only in-frame clones appear in the TCRdb table, and some are missing; sequencing was by immunoSEQ multiplex PCR. Of about 210,000 clones listed, 90% to 95% are singletons. On this clone itself: The antigen remains undetermined.

The chain combines TRBV18 with TRBJ2-3; the D gene is possibly TRBD1 (6 bases). The sequence was obtained from an adult who received the MenACWY meningococcal vaccine as a control. Source: peripheral blood, taken 28 days after the second dose of the MenACWY control vaccine. For the CDR3, the DNA is TGTGCCAGCTCACTTCCCCCTCTACAGGGGCAGTATTTT. This sequence encodes CASSLPPLQGQYF.